Here is one T cell receptor beta chain with its context. The antigen is undetermined. This sample was included in a study of OX40 agonist ivuxolimab in advanced cancers. Whole-study results and caveats: Near-lowest levels of clonal expansion characterized partial responders at 0.1-3.0 mg/kg. Low levels of normalized T-cell clonal expansion also appeared in some nonresponders. At 0.1 to 3.0 mg/kg, clonal expansion of CD4+ and CD8+ blood T cells had occurred by week 6.

Autoimmune disease history or systemic immunosuppression led to patient exclusion. CDR3 size: 14 residues. V lost 4 bases, J lost 2 bases, and 4 bases stayed unmatched. Germline V gene sequence: CDR1 SGHTA, CDR2 FQGNSA. Sequencing was performed with immunoSEQ multiplex PCR; in TCRdb, only in-frame clones are kept and a portion is missing. The sample carries some 50,000 clones, approximately 83% recorded once. The V call is TRBV7-2, the J call TRBJ2-7; 8 nucleotides agree with TRBD1. The sample consisted of CD4+ or CD8+ T cells sorted from blood, taken in a trial of the OX40 agonist ivuxolimab. The source is an adult with an advanced solid tumor such as melanoma, head and neck, liver or kidney cancer. CDR3 loop: CASSSTTGAYEQYF. In nucleotides, the CDR3 is TGTGCCAGCAGCTCAACGACAGGGGCCTACGAGCAGTACTTC. Combining the CDR3 with reference TRBV7-2 and TRBJ2-7 gives the whole variable domain GAGVSQSPSNKVTEKGKDVELRCDPISGHTALYWYRQSLGQGLEFLIYFQGNSAPDKSGLPSDRFSAERTGGSVSTLTIQRTQQEDSAVYLCASSSTTGAYEQYFGPGTRLTVT.